The present T cell receptor beta chain was sequenced within a study of shared clonotypes between healthy human individuals. The CDR3 consists of 14 residues. V gave up 3 bases and J gave up 2 bases, with 11 bases separating them. CDR1 is MDHEN and CDR2 is SYDVKM in the germline V gene. Sequencing was performed with immunoSEQ multiplex PCR; in TCRdb, only in-frame clones are kept and a portion is missing. This table has some 680,000 clones, around 73% appearing once. The TCR comes from a woman aged 25 to 39 in good health. This sequence joins TRBV28 and TRBJ2-7; D is uncertain. The sample taken for sequencing was memory CD4+ T cells sorted from blood. The sample's subset: CD45RA-negative fraction. Here the CDR3 DNA reads TGTGCCAGCAGTTTTCGTAGGAACACCTACGAGCAGTACTTC. It specifies CASSFRRNTYEQYF.